Listed below are T cell receptor beta chains from one sample, sequenced in a study of T cell repertoires in cytomegalovirus infection. TCRdb used MiXCR to reprocess the reads, holding one entry per CDR3 protein. The sample records about 500,000 distinct CDR3 sequences, about 33% being singletons. Their antigens are not known. Specimen: cultured PBMCs, collected from culture after CMV antigen stimulation. Every receptor here comes from a human donor in good health (CMV status not recorded). Some clones in this sample may be carry-over from other donors' samples. CDR3s include the opening cysteine and the closing phenylalanine or tryptophan. Each record gives: clone size, D gene, J gene, V gene, CDR3 DNA, CDR3 protein. A D gene is named only where the DNA matches it firmly. Expanded clones are given a class, and other clones once, few, many or no size at all.

size: NA; D: TRBD1; J: TRBJ1-4; V: TRBV6-6; DNA: TGTGCCAGCGGGAGACAGGGGGCGTCAGGTGAAAAACTGTTTTTT; CDR3: CASGRQGASGEKLFF
size: NA; D: NA; J: TRBJ2-5; V: TRBV20-1; DNA: TGCAGTGCTAGAGTTCCCACTAGCTTAGACCAGTACTTC; CDR3: CSARVPTSLDQYF
size: NA; D: NA; J: TRBJ2-1; V: TRBV29-1; DNA: TGCAGCGTTGATCCGGATAGGCAGGTATTGGACAATGAGCAGTTCTTC; CDR3: CSVDPDRQVLDNEQFF
size: few; D: TRBD2; J: TRBJ2-1; V: TRBV10-3; DNA: TGTGCCATCAGTGATACCCTAGCGGGAAATCGGGAGCAGTTCTTC; CDR3: CAISDTLAGNREQFF
size: NA; D: NA; J: TRBJ2-1; V: TRBV28; DNA: TGTGCCAGCACCCTGGGCGGGGCGGGGGCGGACAATGAGCAGTTCTTC; CDR3: CASTLGGAGADNEQFF
size: NA; D: NA; J: TRBJ2-7; V: TRBV18; DNA: TGTGCCAGCTCACCACCGGCCGGATCCTACGAGCAGTACTTC; CDR3: CASSPPAGSYEQYF
size: few; D: NA; J: TRBJ2-5; V: TRBV7-3; DNA: TGTGCCAGCAGCCCCAGGAACCAAGAGACCCAGTACTTC; CDR3: CASSPRNQETQYF
size: few; D: TRBD1; J: TRBJ1-5; V: TRBV20-1; DNA: TGCAGTGCAAAACAGGGGGGAGCTAGCAATCAGCCCCAGCATTTT; CDR3: CSAKQGGASNQPQHF
size: NA; D: NA; J: TRBJ2-1; V: TRBV18; DNA: TGTGCCAGCTCACCACCGGACAGCGGGTGGGTACCAAGCTCCTACAATGAGCAGTTCTTC; CDR3: CASSPPDSGWVPSSYNEQFF
size: few; D: TRBD2; J: TRBJ2-1; V: TRBV6-6; DNA: TGTGCCAGCAGTTCCTTGGTCCTAGCGGGAGATCAGTTCTTC; CDR3: CASSSLVLAGDQFF
size: few; D: NA; J: TRBJ2-7; V: TRBV12-3/TRBV12-4; DNA: TGTGCCAGCAGTCCCCGGGACTCCCCCCCGTACGAGCAGTACTTC; CDR3: CASSPRDSPPYEQYF
size: NA; D: TRBD1; J: TRBJ1-2; V: TRBV28; DNA: TGTGCCAGCGCCTCCGGGACAGATTATGGCTACACCTTC; CDR3: CASASGTDYGYTF
size: many; D: NA; J: TRBJ1-4; V: TRBV7-8; DNA: TGTGCCAGCAGCTTTGCAACTAATGAAAAACTGTTTTTT; CDR3: CASSFATNEKLFF
size: NA; D: TRBD1; J: TRBJ1-3; V: TRBV19; DNA: TGTGCCAGTAGTATTACGACAGGGTCGCCTGGAAACACCATATATTTT; CDR3: CASSITTGSPGNTIYF
size: NA; D: NA; J: TRBJ2-2; V: TRBV24-1; DNA: TGTGCCACCAGTGGGCTGCATGTGGTACTGCGGCAGGATAACACCGGGGAGCTGTTTTTT; CDR3: CATSGLHVVLRQDNTGELFF
size: many; D: NA; J: TRBJ2-3; V: TRBV7-2; DNA: TGTGCCAGCAGCTTAAGGCCAGAGACAGATACGCAGTATTTT; CDR3: CASSLRPETDTQYF
size: NA; D: NA; J: TRBJ2-3; V: TRBV4-1; DNA: TGCGCCAGCAGCCAAGTGAGGGGGACGCAGTATTTT; CDR3: CASSQVRGTQYF
size: few; D: NA; J: TRBJ1-3; V: TRBV7-2; DNA: TGTGCCAGCAGCTTAGAGCCAAGCCCTGGAAACACCATATATTTT; CDR3: CASSLEPSPGNTIYF
size: NA; D: NA; J: TRBJ1-1; V: TRBV19; DNA: TGTGCCAGTAGGGTGACTGGTCGGACTGAAGCTTTCTTT; CDR3: CASRVTGRTEAFF
size: NA; D: NA; J: TRBJ1-2; V: TRBV10-3; DNA: TGTGCCATCAGCGCCGGGGCCCTCGACTATGGCTACACCTTC; CDR3: CAISAGALDYGYTF
size: NA; D: TRBD1; J: TRBJ2-1; V: TRBV7-2; DNA: TGTGCCAGCAGCTACGACAGGGGGGATGAGCAGTTCTTC; CDR3: CASSYDRGDEQFF
size: NA; D: TRBD1; J: TRBJ1-1; V: TRBV5-1; DNA: TGCGCCAGCAGGCATCAGGGGGCGCAGGGGCCGAACACTGAAGCTTTCTTT; CDR3: CASRHQGAQGPNTEAFF